A selection of T cell receptor beta chains follows, all from one sample in a study of blood T cell repertoires in COVID-19. TCRdb's copy holds only in-frame clones and misses some; the assay was immunoSEQ multiplex PCR. This table has 350,000 or so clones, around 80% appearing once. The sample comprised peripheral blood. Every receptor here comes from a man aged 25-40 years with active or convalescent COVID-19. CDR3s include the opening cysteine and the closing phenylalanine or tryptophan. The D gene is left open where the match is weak. Not every row has a clone size; where given, it reads once, few, many or a size class.

13,TRBD1,NA,TRBV29-1,TRBJ1-1,TGCAGCGGCAGACAGGGAATAGGAACTGAAGCTTTCTTT,CSGRQGIGTEAFF
16,TRBD2,NA,TRBV7-8,TRBJ2-7,TGTGCCAGCAGCCCCATAATAGCGGGAAACACATACGAGCAGTACTTC,CASSPIIAGNTYEQYF
15,NA,NA,TRBV18,TRBJ1-2,TGTGCCAGCTCCCCAGGAGGGGCCAATAACTATGGCTACACCTTC,CASSPGGANNYGYTF
13,TRBD1,NA,TRBV5-8,TRBJ1-5,TGTGCCAGCAGCTTACAGGGGAATCAGCCCCAGCATTTT,CASSLQGNQPQHF
17,TRBD1,few,TRBV4-2,TRBJ2-2,TGTGCCAGCAGCCAAGTCGGGACAGGGGGCATCACCGGGGAGCTGTTTTTT,CASSQVGTGGITGELFF
15,TRBD1,few,TRBV18,TRBJ1-2,TGTGCCAGCTCACCTGGGACAGGGAGACTTTCTACTGGCACCTTC,CASSPGTGRLSTGTF
12,NA,few,TRBV6-5,TRBJ1-3,TGTGCCAGCGGGGGCCTTGGAAACACCATATATTTT,CASGGLGNTIYF
14,TRBD1,NA,TRBV15,TRBJ2-5,TGTGCCACCACTTCCAGGGGGCAGGGAGAGACCCAGTACTTC,CATTSRGQGETQYF
13,NA,NA,TRBV6-5,TRBJ2-6,TGTGCCAGCAGTACCGGTGGGGCCAACGTCCTGACTTTC,CASSTGGANVLTF
16,TRBD2,NA,TRBV4-1,TRBJ2-3,TGCGCCAGCAGCCAAGGCGCGGGGGGCTGGTCAGATACGCAGTATTTT,CASSQGAGGWSDTQYF
13,TRBD1,once,TRBV2,TRBJ1-4,TGTGCCAGCGACAGGGACAATAATGAAAAACTGTTTTTT,CASDRDNNEKLFF
15,NA,NA,TRBV20-1,TRBJ1-1,TGCAGTGCTAGTAATTGGAGGCACTTGAACACTGAAGCTTTCTTT,CSASNWRHLNTEAFF
15,NA,once,TRBV7-8,TRBJ2-2,TGTGCCAGCAGCCCACTATTCAGGGCCACCGGGGAGCTGTTTTTT,CASSPLFRATGELFF
14,TRBD1,NA,TRBV27,TRBJ2-7,TGTGCCAGCAGTCCCCGACAGGGCCCCTACGAGCAGTACTTC,CASSPRQGPYEQYF
15,NA,NA,TRBV25-1,TRBJ1-2,TGTGCCAGCAGTGAATCGTCCCGAGGGAAGGATGGCTACACCTTC,CASSESSRGKDGYTF
13,NA,NA,TRBV28,TRBJ2-2,TGTGCCAGCAGCCCGCCCGGGACCGGGGAGCTGTTTTTT,CASSPPGTGELFF
14,NA,NA,TRBV27,TRBJ2-7,TGTGCCAGCAGTGGATGGGAAGGGAGCCACGAGCAGTACTTC,CASSGWEGSHEQYF
15,NA,NA,TRBV7-2,TRBJ1-2,TGTGCCAGCAGCTTAGAGAAGGGGCTGCCCTATGGCTACACCTTC,CASSLEKGLPYGYTF
13,NA,NA,TRBV12-3/TRBV12-4,TRBJ1-4,TGTGCCAGCAGTTTTCTCCTGACAGGAAGAAGTGTTTTT,CASSFLLTGRSVF
16,NA,few,TRBV12-1,TRBJ2-5,TGTGCCAGCAGCTTTGAGTTTAGCGGGGGGGAAGAGACCCAGTACTTC,CASSFEFSGGEETQYF
15,NA,NA,TRBV28,TRBJ1-2,TGTGCCAGCAGTTCTCGACAGGTATTTGGCTATGGCTACACCTTC,CASSSRQVFGYGYTF
15,NA,NA,TRBV28,TRBJ1-1,TGTGCCAGCAGTCTCCCCCGTGACATTTACACTGAAGCTTTCTTT,CASSLPRDIYTEAFF
15,NA,NA,TRBV9,TRBJ2-2,TGTGCCAGCAGCGCGGTCCGAGGCGAAGCCGGGGAGCTGTTTTTT,CASSAVRGEAGELFF
14,NA,NA,TRBV24-1,TRBJ2-7,TGTGCCACGAGGGACTTTTTTTGGTCCTACGAGCAGTACTTC,CATRDFFWSYEQYF
19,TRBD2,NA,TRBV4-1,TRBJ2-6,TGCGCCAGCAGCCAAAGCCTAGCGGGGGTTAACTCTGGGGCCAACGTCCTGACTTTC,CASSQSLAGVNSGANVLTF
14,NA,NA,TRBV6-5,TRBJ1-4,TGTGCCAGTAATCCTGTCGGCGGGGGGGAAAAACTGTTTTTT,CASNPVGGGEKLFF
12,NA,once,TRBV30,TRBJ2-7,TGTGCCTGGAGCAGGGGACCCTACGAGCAGTACTTC,CAWSRGPYEQYF
17,NA,NA,TRBV18,TRBJ2-6,TGTGCCAGCTCGTCGTACTCGGGACTGTCGAGGGCCAACGTCCTGACTTTC,CASSSYSGLSRANVLTF
12,NA,NA,TRBV12-3/TRBV12-4,TRBJ1-6,TGTGCCAGCAGTTTTTCGGGTTCACCCCTCCACTTT,CASSFSGSPLHF
15,NA,NA,TRBV11-3,TRBJ2-7,TGTGCCAGCAGCTTAGGGCTGGACTCAACCTACGAGCAGTACTTC,CASSLGLDSTYEQYF
14,TRBD2,NA,TRBV6-5,TRBJ2-7,TGTGCCAGCCAAAGACTAGCGGGAGTCGGCGAGCAGTACTTC,CASQRLAGVGEQYF
18,NA,NA,TRBV3-1/TRBV3-2,TRBJ1-3,TGTGCCAGCAGCCAGGACCTGGAGACCGGGAGCTCTGGAAACACCATATATTTT,CASSQDLETGSSGNTIYF
13,NA,NA,TRBV5-3,TRBJ1-4,TGTGCCAGACCATCGGGTTCTAATGAAAAACTGTTTTTT,CARPSGSNEKLFF
19,TRBD2,many,TRBV27,TRBJ2-1,TGTGCCAGCAGAATCGTGGGACTAGCGGGAGATGTTCCCTACAATGAGCAGTTCTTC,CASRIVGLAGDVPYNEQFF
15,NA,NA,TRBV5-1,TRBJ2-2,TGCGCCAGCAGCACCTCGAGGCGGAACACCGGGGAGCTGTTTTTT,CASSTSRRNTGELFF
13,NA,NA,TRBV27,TRBJ2-1,TGTGCCAGCAGTTTAATGCGTTGGAATGAGCAGTTCTTC,CASSLMRWNEQFF
15,NA,NA,TRBV29-1,TRBJ2-1,TGCAGCGTTGAGATTACCGGGAGTACCCACAATGAGCAGTTCTTC,CSVEITGSTHNEQFF
14,NA,NA,TRBV9,TRBJ2-1,TGTGCCAGCAGCGTCCACCCAGCGGACAATGAGCAGTTCTTC,CASSVHPADNEQFF
13,NA,NA,TRBV19,TRBJ1-5,TGTGCCAGTAGTCGGGACATCAATCAGCCCCAGCATTTT,CASSRDINQPQHF
17,TRBD1,few,TRBV7-3,TRBJ1-2,TGTGCCAGCAGCTTAACGGACAGGGGACAGCCTAACTATGGCTACACCTTC,CASSLTDRGQPNYGYTF
16,TRBD2,NA,TRBV24-1,TRBJ2-1,TGTGCCACCAGTGAAGCGACTAGCGAGAGATACAATGAGCAGTTCTTC,CATSEATSERYNEQFF
14,NA,NA,TRBV11-3,TRBJ2-3,TGTGCCAGCAGCTTAGACGGGGTTGACGATACGCAGTATTTT,CASSLDGVDDTQYF
15,TRBD1,NA,TRBV19,TRBJ1-2,TGTGCCAGTAGTATAGGGGACAGGGCTATCTATGGCTACACCTTC,CASSIGDRAIYGYTF
16,TRBD2,NA,TRBV20-1,TRBJ2-3,TGCAGTGCTAGTCCCCGGGCAGCGGGAGAGCCAGATACGCAGTATTTT,CSASPRAAGEPDTQYF
14,TRBD1,NA,TRBV28,TRBJ2-7,TGTGCCAGCAGTCCTCGACCACAGGGGGACGAGCAGTACTTC,CASSPRPQGDEQYF
13,NA,once,TRBV7-2,TRBJ1-2,TGTGCCAGCAGCCAGGACCGGGGAAGCGGCTACACCTTC,CASSQDRGSGYTF
16,TRBD2,NA,TRBV6-6,TRBJ2-7,TGTGCCAGCAGTCCCCTGGGACTAGCGGGGGGCTACGAGCAGTACTTC,CASSPLGLAGGYEQYF
15,NA,NA,TRBV5-1,TRBJ1-1,TGCGCCAGCAGCTTAGACAGTTCCATGAACACTGAAGCTTTCTTT,CASSLDSSMNTEAFF
14,TRBD1,NA,TRBV29-1,TRBJ1-5,TGCAGCGTTGAAGGACAGGGAACCAATCAGCCCCAGCATTTT,CSVEGQGTNQPQHF
16,NA,few,TRBV5-8,TRBJ2-5,TGTGCCAGCAGGGGAGGATACCGATCCGAGCAAGAGACCCAGTACTTC,CASRGGYRSEQETQYF
14,NA,NA,TRBV6-2/TRBV6-3,TRBJ2-1,TGTGCCAGCAGTTATCCCAGCGGCTACAATGAGCAGTTCTTC,CASSYPSGYNEQFF
15,NA,NA,TRBV4-1,TRBJ2-5,TGCGCCAGCAGCCAAGGGGGAGAAAAGTGGGAGACCCAGTACTTC,CASSQGGEKWETQYF
13,TRBD1,NA,TRBV18,TRBJ1-2,TGTGCCAGCTCACCAACAGGGGGTCGGGGCTACACCTTC,CASSPTGGRGYTF